This is a list of T cell receptor beta chains from one sample in a study of cytomegalovirus exposure and HLA in healthy donors. TCRdb's copy holds only in-frame clones and misses some; the assay was immunoSEQ multiplex PCR. Of fewer than 300,000 clones listed, approximately 88% are singletons. The sample comprised PBMCs. These receptor sequences come from a woman under 30 in good health and CMV-seronegative. Each CDR3 is given with its conserved first and last residue. The order of the fields is J gene, clone size, D gene, V gene, CDR3 DNA, CDR3 protein. D genes are given only for firm matches. Clone size is given for some rows only: seen once, a few or many times, or a class if the clone is expanded.

j_gene: TRBJ2-1
abundance: -
d_gene: -
v_gene: TRBV4-3
CDR3nt: TGCGCCAGCAGCCAAGACTGGGCAAGCTCCTACAATGAGCAGTTCTTC
CDR3aa: CASSQDWASSYNEQFF

j_gene: TRBJ2-7
abundance: once
d_gene: TRBD1
v_gene: TRBV28
CDR3nt: TGTGCCAGCAGTTCCGGGACAGGAGTTTACGAGCAGTACTTC
CDR3aa: CASSSGTGVYEQYF

j_gene: TRBJ2-1
abundance: -
d_gene: TRBD2
v_gene: TRBV4-3
CDR3nt: TGCGCCAGCAGCCAAGGTGCCCAGACCGGGACTAGCGTTGATGAGGCTAGGGGTGAGCAGTTCTTC
CDR3aa: CASSQGAQTGTSVDEARGEQFF

j_gene: TRBJ2-1
abundance: -
d_gene: -
v_gene: TRBV7-3
CDR3nt: TGTGCCAGCAGCTTAACCAATTCCAATGAGCAGTTCTTC
CDR3aa: CASSLTNSNEQFF

j_gene: TRBJ2-3
abundance: -
d_gene: TRBD2
v_gene: TRBV5-1
CDR3nt: TGCGCCAGCAGCTTGCGTCGTCGGGAGGCTTTAGAAGCGCAGTATTTT
CDR3aa: CASSLRRREALEAQYF

j_gene: TRBJ2-5
abundance: -
d_gene: TRBD1
v_gene: TRBV9
CDR3nt: TGTGCCAGCAGCGTAGGAGGGGGCGGCGAGACCCAGTACTTC
CDR3aa: CASSVGGGGETQYF

j_gene: TRBJ2-1
abundance: -
d_gene: TRBD2
v_gene: TRBV29-1
CDR3nt: TGCAGCGTTGGTGGGGCTAGCGGGAGCAATGAGCAGTTCTTC
CDR3aa: CSVGGASGSNEQFF

j_gene: TRBJ2-1
abundance: once
d_gene: TRBD2
v_gene: TRBV28
CDR3nt: TGTGCCAGCAGTTTACTCGGCGGGAGGGCAGGGGATGAGCAGTTCTTC
CDR3aa: CASSLLGGRAGDEQFF

j_gene: TRBJ2-5
abundance: -
d_gene: TRBD2
v_gene: TRBV18
CDR3nt: TGTGCCAGCTCACCACTATCGGGAGGGCCAGTAGAGACCCAGTACTTC
CDR3aa: CASSPLSGGPVETQYF

j_gene: TRBJ1-1
abundance: -
d_gene: -
v_gene: TRBV6-5
CDR3nt: TGTGCCAGCAGATACAGGTCAAACAGGGAAGCTTTCTTT
CDR3aa: CASRYRSNREAFF

j_gene: TRBJ2-4
abundance: -
d_gene: TRBD2
v_gene: TRBV2
CDR3nt: TGTGCCAGCAGCGACACTAGCGGGGAGGACATTCAGTACTTC
CDR3aa: CASSDTSGEDIQYF